This TCR beta chain came from a study of tumor-infiltrating lymphocytes in primary liver carcinoma. Study background: The number of productive TCRbeta reads per sample ranged from roughly 3.5 to 7.13 million and was similar across tissue types.

Germline DNA was extracted alongside blood RNA, which was obtained from unsorted whole blood. Starting material of roughly 550 ng total RNA yielded TCR beta cDNA via a constant-region primer. Generation of the TCR beta libraries relied on three nested multiplex PCR rounds using slightly modified ARM-PCR. From the multiplex PCR reads, TCRdb called clonotypes with MiXCR, one entry per CDR3 protein. Of 300,000 to 400,000 distinct CDR3 sequences detected, 50% to 70% appear once; the ten largest clones hold approximately 9%. This clonotype was seen at least ten times. The sequencing input was peripheral blood. This receptor was obtained from a man between 35 and 55 years old with primary liver carcinoma and hepatitis B virus infection.

The CDR3 coding sequence is TGTGCCAGCAGTTATCCGGGACAGGGTGAAGAGACCCAGTACTTC. This encodes CASSYPGQGEETQYF. The J gene is TRBJ2-5, the V gene TRBV6-6; 9 bases line up with TRBD1. CDR3 length: 15 amino acids. The V gene's germline CDR1 is MNHNY and CDR2 SVGAGI (reference sequence). With 3 bases clipped from V and 3 bases from J, the junction kept 5 bases outside the gene matches.